This TCR beta chain originates from a study of blood T cell repertoires in COVID-19 (dated by TCRdb to 2019 to 2021). Broadly, across the study: Samples covering the acute and convalescent phases of COVID-19 were provided by collaborators in the United States, Italy and Spain. A de-identified subject ID, COVID-19 status, age in years and sex were almost always included in the sample metadata. The samples were drawn from two sources: the first 160 participants of the ongoing ImmuneRACE study, and approximately 1,300 subjects contributed by 6 global collaborators. Where available, HLA class I and class II types were obtained from metadata supplied by the sample provider rather than from assay-based typing. The repertoires were released in a freely available public database meant as a resource for research on the immune response to SARS-CoV-2. Deeply sampled blood TCRbeta repertoires from subjects exposed to, actively infected with, or recovered from COVID-19 were included in the dataset. The prospective study material was composed of cDNA or gDNA derived from T cells, B-cell-depleted T cells, or PBMCs. Study-wide findings and limitations: The amount of clinical and demographic metadata varied by source and participant and was provided uncurated.

About this clone: The specificity of this receptor is unknown. No base quality information exists; no much larger clone differs at one position.

TCRbeta CDR3 regions were amplified from genomic DNA by means of the immunoSEQ Assay, a bias-controlled multiplex PCR. As for how the authors treated the data: The number of nucleated cells in each sample was estimated from the amplification of reference gene primers within the assay. To quantify the absolute abundance of each unique TCRbeta CDR3 rearrangement, sequence reads were collapsed and filtered. Productive Simpson clonality was computed per sample as the square root of Simpson's diversity index over productive rearrangements. The table comes from immuneACCESS by way of TCRdb, which keeps in-frame sequences with V and J called. Part of the clones is missing from these tables; in studies checked, under half for an unresolved V gene and the rest for unknown reasons. The D gene and trimming were derived from the DNA, and the V and J assignments and clone size from that table. The sample contains about 62,000 clones, 65% to 80% of them found a single time. Clones ranked in the top ten supply around 21% of the sample.

Each collaborating institution followed its own protocols to collect whole blood in K2EDTA tubes. For TCRbeta analysis, collaborator samples were shipped as frozen whole blood, as isolated PBMCs, or as DNA extracted from either sample type. V is pared back by 2 bases and J by 2 bases, with 7 bases lying between the germline termini. The CDR3 measures 14 amino acids from cysteine to phenylalanine. The kept DNA is CDR3 alone, 42 bases in frame from the first base. The germline V gene yields ENHRY for CDR1 and SYGVKD for CDR2. What was sequenced was peripheral blood. In this chain, TRBV10-3 is recombined with TRBJ1-3, and TRBD1 may be the D gene, going by 6 matching bases. This receptor was obtained from a woman of 80 years or more with active or convalescent COVID-19. CDR3 protein: CAISETGPGNTIYF. The base sequence is TGTGCCATCAGTGAGACAGGGCCTGGAAACACCATATATTTT.